Listed here is a single T cell receptor (beta chain). This clonotype appeared a few times. Its antigen target is currently unknown. Base-call qualities are not available, and no considerably larger clone is one nucleotide away. To prepare the library, 5' RACE was applied. Sequencing took place on an Illumina HiSeq 2500. A second PCR of roughly 7 to 11 cycles was run with a J-beta primer mix and a sample-barcoded 5' primer. A template-switch 5' adaptor carrying 12 random nucleotides introduced a unique molecular identifier onto each TCR beta cDNA molecule. At least 2.5 million CDR3-containing paired-end reads were obtained from each sample. First-strand cDNA was synthesized from all RNA with the Mint cDNA synthesis kit, primed by a TRBC-specific oligonucleotide. After uracil-DNA glycosylase treatment, a first 18-cycle PCR used universal primers M1SS and BC2_uni_R on all cDNA. From the authors' description of their analysis: Normalization of each sample was performed by random selection of 1 million high-quality reads, each carrying a distinct molecular identifier. Instead of being binned into consensus sequences, reads that shared molecular identifiers were thrown out. CDR3 identification, clonotype clustering and error correction used MiTCR with a Q25 quality threshold and the strictest error-elimination algorithm. A nonparametric unseen species model with Euler transformation was used to estimate a lower bound on total TCR beta diversity. The public reads were reprocessed in TCRdb via fastp at Q25 and MiXCR, keeping in-frame beta chains. Rows are combined by CDR3 protein, so each entry shows the most common genes and DNA. The V and J calls follow TCRdb's processing rather than the paper's. The sample yields 750,000 to 950,000 distinct CDR3 sequences; 40% to 65% were counted once. The leading ten clones occupy roughly 37% of the sample.

The donors were under 40 Caucasian individuals from Russia, aged roughly 6 to 95 years, who were systemically healthy. Each donor gave about 11 milliliters of peripheral blood, drawn into EDTA-treated Vacutainer tubes. PBMCs were isolated by Ficoll-Paque density-gradient centrifugation, with at least 6 million obtained per sample. Total RNA was extracted from PBMCs with Trizol reagent, with at least 5 micrograms obtained per sample. For every donor, an aliquot of PBMCs went through flow cytometry to measure the percentages of naive CD45RAhigh/CD27high T cells. This record comes from a study of blood T cells in healthy people across ages (dated by TCRdb to 2014 to 2015). General notes on the study: In model experiments, template switching captured about one uniquely barcoded TCR beta cDNA molecule for every two T cells. The study measured age-related changes in TCR beta repertoire diversity using deep sequencing normalized with unique cDNA molecular identifiers. The donors were split into four age groups: young (average around 15 years), middle-aged (39), aged (62) and long-lived (approximately 80). To avoid experimental bias, donors of different ages were randomly spread across the sequencing lanes. Two additional independent replicas of 1 million unique cDNA reads from the same blood draw were analyzed for two donors (one aged 18 to 29 and one aged 80 or older).

V gives up 4 bases and J gives up 7 bases, and the segment between their germline ends measures 15 bases. There are 15 amino acids in the CDR3, from cysteine to phenylalanine inclusive. Only the CDR3 part of the read is kept: 45 bases, read in frame from the first base. The CDR1 and CDR2 encoded by the germline V gene are SGHRS and YFSETQ. The full study reports these points: Observed TCR beta diversity per million T cells fell roughly linearly with age, and a significant reduction was already apparent by age about 43. Compared with the aged group, the long-lived group had more naive CD4+ T cells, fewer expanded clones and increased TCR diversity, suggesting age selection. Bulk unsorted PBMC profiling prevented conclusive comparison of naive and antigen-experienced compartments. The percentage of naive T cells measured by flow cytometry correlated strongly with observed TCR beta diversity. Estimates of total diversity based on one million sequenced T cells were considered lower bounds and underestimates. Because donor CMV infection status was unknown, age-related changes in expanded clonotypes were potentially confounded.

Source material: blood. The chain joins TRBV5-1 to TRBJ1-6; the D gene lacks a confident call. The receptor was isolated from an elderly man in good health. The DNA sequence reads TGCGCCAGCAGCACCGGGCTCGGACCCAATTCACCCCTCCACTTT. Its product reads: CASSTGLGPNSPLHF. This CDR3, with the reference TRBV5-1 and TRBJ1-6 proteins standing in past its ends, gives the full variable domain KAGVTQTPRYLIKTRGQQVTLSCSPISGHRSVSWYQQTPGQGLQFLFEYFSETQRNKGNFPGRFSGRQFSNSRSEMNVSTLELGDSALYLCASSTGLGPNSPLHFGNGTRLTVT.